A single sample gave rise to the 10 T cell receptor beta chains below, sequenced in a study of shared clonotypes between healthy human individuals. Only in-frame clones appear in the TCRdb table, and some are missing; sequencing was by immunoSEQ multiplex PCR. This table has 2 million to 2.5 million clones, more than 85% appearing once. The source material was naive CD4+ T cells from PBMCs. Subset in this sample: CD45RA+ positively selected. These receptors were obtained from a man between 18 and 29 years old in good health. Some clones in this sample may be carry-over from other donors' samples.

The chain uses TRBV6-5 and TRBJ1-5; D possibly corresponds to TRBD1 (6 bases). Per germline, CDR1 MNHEY and CDR2 SVGAGI. V dropped 5 bases and J dropped 0 bases, with 11 bases sitting between them. This CDR3 is 15 amino acids long. CDR3 residues: CASSRGGDSNQPQHF. In DNA form, the CDR3 reads TGTGCCAGCAGTCGAGGGGGTGATAGCAATCAGCCCCAGCATTTT.

The chain combines TRBV28 with TRBJ1-3; TRBD1 matches 9 bases. Germline-derived CDR1 and CDR2 are MDHEN and SYDVKM. J was trimmed by 4 bases and V by 3 bases; bases with no gene match: 7. The CDR3 has 16 amino acids. Here the CDR3 DNA reads TGTGCCAGCAGTTTCGGGGGGACAGGGCAAGGAAACACCATATATTTT. Translating it yields CASSFGGTGQGNTIYF.

With regard to this clone: The identical CDR3 is also encoded by other nucleotide sequences in the sample. The chain recombines TRBV2 with TRBJ2-7, with D possibly TRBD1 on 6 matching bases. Trimming took off 6 bases at V and 2 bases at J, with 8 bases between the two ends. Germline loops: CDR1 SNHLY, CDR2 FYNNEI. The CDR3 loop spans 12 amino acids. The CDR3: CASRDRAYEQYF. The DNA of the CDR3 is TGTGCCAGCAGGGACAGAGCCTACGAGCAGTACTTC.

The chain combines TRBV2 with TRBJ2-2, with D possibly being TRBD2 (6 bases). The germline CDR1 and CDR2 sequences are SNHLY and FYNNEI. This CDR3 is 16 amino acids long. Trimming left V 3 bases short and J 0 bases short, with 11 bases between. CDR3 DNA sequence: TGTGCCAGCAGTGACATTAGCGGAGCGAACACCGGGGAGCTGTTTTTT. Translated: CASSDISGANTGELFF.

V and J are TRBV28 and TRBJ2-7, with D possibly TRBD2 on 6 matching bases. V was trimmed by 4 bases and J by 4 bases, leaving 14 bases between them. Germline assignment: CDR1 MDHEN and CDR2 SYDVKM. CDR3 length equals 14 residues. The CDR3 loop is CASSSGRDLYEQYF. Written as DNA, the CDR3 is TGTGCCAGCAGTTCCGGGCGGGACCTGTACGAGCAGTACTTC.

The chain carries TRBV27 and TRBJ1-5; a weak D match, TRBD1 (5 bases). Germline V gene sequence: CDR1 MNHEY, CDR2 SMNVEV (reference sequence). Between the trimmed V and J ends, which lost 6 bases and 1 base, there was a span of 10 bases. The length of the CDR3 is 14 residues. In nucleotides, the CDR3 is TGTGCCAGCAGAGGGGCGCTGAGCAATCAGCCCCAGCATTTT. Translating it yields CASRGALSNQPQHF.

The chain joins TRBV6-5 to TRBJ1-1; 9 bases match TRBD1. Germline trimming cut 6 bases from V and 0 bases from J; bases unmatched to any gene: 5. Germline V CDR1 and CDR2: MNHEY, SVGAGI. The CDR3 extends over 15 amino acids. The CDR3 DNA follows: TGTGCCAGCAGACAGACAGGGGGAGTGAACACTGAAGCTTTCTTT. Its translation is CASRQTGGVNTEAFF.

V gene TRBV29-1 combines with J gene TRBJ2-5; possibly TRBD1 or TRBD2 for D (5 bases each). V dropped 2 bases and J dropped 5 bases, with 9 bases sitting between them. The CDR3 extends over 12 amino acids. From germline, CDR1 is SQVTM and CDR2 ANQGSEA. The CDR3 is CSVEFGDETQYF. As DNA, the CDR3 is TGCAGCGTTGAATTTGGGGACGAGACCCAGTACTTC.

This chain uses TRBV15 with TRBJ2-6; D may be TRBD2 (6 bases). The CDR3 is 14 residues long. Trimming shortened V by 8 bases and J by 5 bases, and 13 bases separated the two germline ends. Germline assignment: CDR1 LNHNV and CDR2 YYDKDF (reference sequence). The CDR3 region is CATGAGSRANVLTF. Here the CDR3 DNA reads TGTGCCACCGGGGCGGGGAGTCGGGCCAACGTCCTGACTTTC.

This chain joins TRBV28 and TRBJ2-2; D may be TRBD1 (5 bases). Between the trimmed V and J ends, which lost 10 bases and 4 bases, there was a span of 10 bases. CDR1 and CDR2 (germline): MDHEN, SYDVKM. CDR3 length: 12 amino acids. The DNA of the CDR3 is TGTGCCACCTCTGGGGCCACCGGGGAGCTGTTTTTT. It yields the protein CATSGATGELFF.